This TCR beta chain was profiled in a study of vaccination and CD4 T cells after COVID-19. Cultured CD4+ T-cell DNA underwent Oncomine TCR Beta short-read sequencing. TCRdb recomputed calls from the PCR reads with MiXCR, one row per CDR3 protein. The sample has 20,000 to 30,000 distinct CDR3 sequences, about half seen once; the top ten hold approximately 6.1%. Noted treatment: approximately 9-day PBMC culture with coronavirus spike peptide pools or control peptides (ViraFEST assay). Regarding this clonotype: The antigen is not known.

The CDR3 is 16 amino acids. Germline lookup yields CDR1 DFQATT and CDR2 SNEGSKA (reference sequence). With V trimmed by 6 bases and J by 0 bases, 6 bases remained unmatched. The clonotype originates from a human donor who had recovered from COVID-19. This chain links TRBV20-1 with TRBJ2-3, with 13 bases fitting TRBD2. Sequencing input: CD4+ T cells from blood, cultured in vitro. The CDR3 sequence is CSASGTSGASTDTQYF. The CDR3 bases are TGCAGTGCGTCCGGGACTAGCGGGGCAAGCACAGATACGCAGTATTTT.